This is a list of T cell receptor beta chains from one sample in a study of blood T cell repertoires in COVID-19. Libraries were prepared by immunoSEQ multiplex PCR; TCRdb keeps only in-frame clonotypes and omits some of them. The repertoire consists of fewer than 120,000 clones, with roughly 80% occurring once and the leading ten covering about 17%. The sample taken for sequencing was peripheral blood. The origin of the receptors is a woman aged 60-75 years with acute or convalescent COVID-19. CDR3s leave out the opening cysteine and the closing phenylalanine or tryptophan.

CDR3aa: ASSLDGSSYEQY
j_gene: TRBJ2-7
v_gene: TRBV5-4

CDR3aa: ASSLATGSGANVLT
j_gene: TRBJ2-6
v_gene: TRBV9

CDR3aa: ASSLGAGTNYGYT
j_gene: TRBJ1-2
v_gene: TRBV7-9

CDR3aa: ASSLVRQSNSPLH
j_gene: TRBJ1-6
v_gene: TRBV5-1

CDR3aa: VSTMGSSYNSPLH
j_gene: TRBJ1-6
v_gene: TRBV9

CDR3aa: AWRDIAGGNTGELF
j_gene: TRBJ2-2
v_gene: TRBV30

CDR3aa: ASSLHSGDGQPQH
j_gene: TRBJ1-5
v_gene: TRBV18

CDR3aa: ASSQDGSGAATTGELF
j_gene: TRBJ2-2
v_gene: TRBV4-2

CDR3aa: ATSDSTGEIYGYT
j_gene: TRBJ1-2
v_gene: TRBV24-1

CDR3aa: ASSQETGGSSNEQF
j_gene: TRBJ2-1
v_gene: TRBV4-3

CDR3aa: ASSLFRYSNQPQH
j_gene: TRBJ1-5
v_gene: TRBV7-3

CDR3aa: ASSVTGIGNTIY
j_gene: TRBJ1-3
v_gene: TRBV2

CDR3aa: ASSAVYLLPEAF
j_gene: TRBJ1-1
v_gene: TRBV2

CDR3aa: ASSYQGVTERYT
j_gene: TRBJ1-2
v_gene: TRBV5-1

CDR3aa: ASSYGTGRLH
j_gene: TRBJ1-6
v_gene: TRBV14

CDR3aa: ASSLAIAGGFYEQY
j_gene: TRBJ2-7
v_gene: TRBV11-2

CDR3aa: ASSPGTEPSGTQY
j_gene: TRBJ2-5
v_gene: TRBV18

CDR3aa: ASSYRGPGELF
j_gene: TRBJ2-2
v_gene: TRBV28

CDR3aa: ASRSNGGNYGYT
j_gene: TRBJ1-2
v_gene: TRBV5-6

CDR3aa: AISRDSTYEQY
j_gene: TRBJ2-7
v_gene: TRBV10-3

CDR3aa: ASSPQGAGGTEAF
j_gene: TRBJ1-1
v_gene: TRBV7-2

CDR3aa: ASSSAGQGKEKLF
j_gene: TRBJ1-4
v_gene: TRBV28

CDR3aa: ASSRDRGSDTQY
j_gene: TRBJ2-3
v_gene: TRBV5-1

CDR3aa: ASSLDGASADTQY
j_gene: TRBJ2-3
v_gene: TRBV7-9

CDR3aa: AWRATGPINQPQH
j_gene: TRBJ1-5
v_gene: TRBV30

CDR3aa: ASSDSGRLNTEAF
j_gene: TRBJ1-1
v_gene: TRBV6-4

CDR3aa: ASSQPGQGISYEQY
j_gene: TRBJ2-7
v_gene: TRBV5-1